The 27 T cell receptor beta chains in this list originate from one sample, sequenced in a study of blood T cell repertoires in COVID-19. The method was immunoSEQ multiplex PCR; TCRdb's version includes in-frame clones alone and lacks a portion of them. The data contain under 200,000 clones, around 81% of them singletons. Material for sequencing was peripheral blood. The receptors were gathered from a man in his 70s who had recovered from COVID-19.

The chain couples TRBV2 to TRBJ2-3, with 11 positions matching TRBD2. The CDR3 has 17 amino acids. Germline V lookup: CDR1 SNHLY, CDR2 FYNNEI. The V and J ends lost 5 bases and 0 bases, in that order; junction bases with no gene match: 7. The DNA of the CDR3 is TGTGCCAGCAGTCCTTGGGGACTAGCGGCTAGCACAGATACGCAGTATTTT. This translates into CASSPWGLAASTDTQYF.

The V and J genes are TRBV6-5 and TRBJ2-7; no firm D call. Trimming removed 3 bases at V and 5 bases at J, with 14 bases between. Germline CDR1 reads MNHEY; CDR2 reads SVGAGI. The CDR3 runs to 14 residues. This chain's CDR3 is CASSYNLGVDEQYF. In nucleotides, the CDR3 is TGTGCCAGCAGTTATAATCTCGGAGTCGACGAGCAGTACTTC.

This chain links TRBV29-1 with TRBJ1-3; TRBD1 agrees at 7 bases. CDR1 and CDR2 from the germline V gene are SQVTM and ANQGSEA. With 5 bases clipped from V and 0 bases from J, the junction kept 7 bases outside the gene matches. The CDR3 totals 15 residues. The CDR3 loop reads CSVLGTASSGNTIYF. CDR3 coding DNA: TGCAGCGTTCTCGGGACAGCAAGCTCTGGAAACACCATATATTTT.

The chain links TRBV3-1 (or the pseudogene TRBV3-2) to TRBJ2-2, with D possibly matching TRBD1 (6 bases). CDR1 is LGHDT and CDR2 is YNNKEL in the germline V gene (reference sequence). The CDR3 totals 16 residues. The V end lost 4 bases, the J end lost 7 bases, and 19 bases lay between the germline ends. The CDR3 nucleotides are TGTGCCAGCAGCCCCGCAGGGACAATTCAAATCGGGGAGCTGTTTTTT. Translation: CASSPAGTIQIGELFF.

The chain's CDR3 is CASSPPSGSGTGELFF. The CDR3, as DNA: TGTGCCAGCAGCCCACCAAGTGGGAGCGGCACCGGGGAGCTGTTTTTT. The V and J genes are TRBV7-2 and TRBJ2-2; a weak D match, TRBD2 (5 bases). Germline CDR1 and CDR2: SGHTA and FQGNSA. V lost 5 bases to trimming and J lost 4 bases, with 17 bases between them. The CDR3 contains 16 residues.

This chain joins TRBV10-3 and TRBJ1-3; the match to TRBD1 covers 8 bases. V lost 7 bases, J lost 2 bases, and 4 bases stayed unmatched. The CDR3 totals 14 residues. The germline V gene encodes CDR1 ENHRY and CDR2 SYGVKD. The CDR3 DNA reads TGTGCCATCACTTCGGACAGGGCTGGAAACACCATATATTTT. This translates into CAITSDRAGNTIYF.

This clone was recorded once. The chain has TRBV21-1 and TRBJ1-1; the D segment call TRBD1 is taken from the table without a DNA check. TRBV21-1 constitutes a pseudogene. The CDR3 runs 14 residues. CDR3 loop: CASRGIAAGIEAFF. CDR3 nucleotides: TGTGCCAGCAGGGGTATCGCGGCAGGGATAGAAGCTTTCTTT.

The chain uses TRBV5-1 and TRBJ1-2; 12 bases are a match to TRBD1. The ends lost 0 bases at V and 7 bases at J; junction bases unmatched: 10. This CDR3 comprises 17 residues. Germline CDR1 SGHRS, CDR2 YFSETQ. Written as DNA, the CDR3 is TGCGCCAGCAGCTTGGGAGCGTCGGGGACAGGGGGCTTTGGCTACACCTTC. This codes for CASSLGASGTGGFGYTF. Using reference TRBV5-1 and TRBJ1-2 for the parts outside the CDR3, the full variable domain is KAGVTQTPRYLIKTRGQQVTLSCSPISGHRSVSWYQQTPGQGLQFLFEYFSETQRNKGNFPGRFSGRQFSNSRSEMNVSTLELGDSALYLCASSLGASGTGGFGYTFGSGTRLTVV.

The V gene is TRBV18, the J gene TRBJ2-1, with 12 positions matching TRBD2. The trim removed 3 bases at V and 2 bases at J, leaving 11 bases unmatched. This CDR3 contains 19 residues. In germline, CDR1 is KGHSH, CDR2 LQKENI. The CDR3 DNA follows: TGTGCCAGCTCACCTCGGTCCCTAGCGGGAGGGTTGGCCTACAATGAGCAGTTCTTC. Translated, it gives CASSPRSLAGGLAYNEQFF.

The sample holds one count of this clone. The rearrangement uses TRBV12-3 or TRBV12-4 and TRBJ2-1; 9 bases are shared with TRBD1. The V gene end was trimmed by 5 bases and the J gene end by 9 bases; junction bases not matched to a gene: 5. This CDR3 is built from 13 residues. Here the CDR3 reads CASSGQGQSEQFF. CDR3 nucleotides: TGTGCCAGCAGTGGACAGGGGCAGTCTGAGCAGTTCTTC.

This clone occurred many times. The CDR3 nucleotides read TGCGCCAGCAGCTGGACAGGGGATAATTACGAGCAGTACTTC. It yields the protein CASSWTGDNYEQYF. The chain combines TRBV5-1 with TRBJ2-7; TRBD1 aligns across 9 bases. Losses at the gene ends were 3 bases for V and 4 bases for J; bases not matched to a gene: 5. Looked up from germline, CDR1 is SGHRS and CDR2 is YFSETQ. The CDR3 has 14 residues.

The V gene is TRBV18, the J gene TRBJ2-6; D uncertain. This CDR3 spans 15 amino acids. Germline V gene data show CDR1 as KGHSH and CDR2 as LQKENI. The V gene lost 0 bases and the J gene lost 1 base, with 4 bases spanning the gap. CDR3 in DNA: TGTGCCAGCTCACCACCATCTTCTGGGGCCAACGTCCTGACTTTC. As protein: CASSPPSSGANVLTF. Based on the CDR3 plus reference TRBV18 and TRBJ2-6, the full variable domain is NAGVMQNPRHLVRRRGQEARLRCSPMKGHSHVYWYRQLPEEGLKFMVYLQKENIIDESGMPKERFSAEFPKEGPSILRIQQVVRGDSAAYFCASSPPSSGANVLTFGAGSRLTVL.

In this sample, this clone turned up many times. This chain joins TRBV6-4 and TRBJ1-5; D gene uncertain. This CDR3 contains 13 residues. The V gene's germline CDR1 is MRHNA and CDR2 SNTAGT. Trimming took 10 bases from V and 2 from J, leaving 12 bases between them. CDR3 residues: CATSPAGNQPQHF. Written as DNA, the CDR3 is TGTGCCACCTCTCCCGCGGGCAATCAGCCCCAGCATTTT.

This chain links TRBV5-4 with TRBJ2-1; 10 nucleotides align to TRBD1. Germline loops: CDR1 SGHNT, CDR2 YYREEE (reference sequence). The CDR3 length is 15 residues. V was clipped by 3 bases and J by 1 base; unmatched bases: 1. The CDR3 bases are TGTGCCAGCAGCTGGGACAGGGGTTCCTACAATGAGCAGTTCTTC. The encoded protein is CASSWDRGSYNEQFF.

V gene TRBV9 combines with J gene TRBJ1-1; a weak D match, TRBD1 (5 bases). The CDR3 is 15 amino acids. V was cut by 0 bases and J by 1 base, with 10 bases left in between. Germline V lookup: CDR1 SGDLS, CDR2 YYNGEE. The CDR3 reads CASSVGGVENTEAFF. CDR3 DNA: TGTGCCAGCAGCGTAGGGGGGGTGGAGAACACTGAAGCTTTCTTT.

CDR3 protein: CASREGLAITYEQYF. The CDR3 DNA follows: TGTGCCAGCAGAGAGGGACTAGCGATAACCTACGAGCAGTACTTC. This rearrangement joins TRBV6-5 to TRBJ2-7; 10 bases fit TRBD2. CDR1 is MNHEY, CDR2 SVGAGI, per germline. The V gene end was trimmed by 6 bases and the J gene end by 2 bases; junction bases not matched to a gene: 7. The CDR3 spans 15 residues.

This clone was counted a single time. The chain employs TRBV10-3 and TRBJ2-7; no firm D call. Trimming took off 2 bases at V and 4 bases at J, with 12 bases between the two ends. Per the germline V gene, CDR1 is ENHRY and CDR2 is SYGVKD. There are 14 residues in the CDR3. CDR3 protein: CAISEARRTYEQYF. The CDR3 DNA reads as TGTGCCATCAGTGAGGCCAGGCGAACTTACGAGCAGTACTTC.

For the CDR3, the DNA is TGTGCCAGCAGCTTGTTGAGCCATCCAGGTAAGGGGGAGCAGTACTTC. Its protein is CASSLLSHPGKGEQYF. This sequence joins TRBV5-5 and TRBJ2-7; D perhaps matches TRBD1 (5 bases). The CDR3 sequence is 16 residues long. The ends were cut back, 1 base at V and 7 bases at J, with 21 bases in the middle. Germline V lookup: CDR1 SGHKS, CDR2 YYEKEE (reference sequence).

The CDR3 is CASSLVASLGNEQFF. The CDR3 coding sequence is TGTGCCAGCAGCTTAGTAGCGTCCCTGGGAAATGAGCAGTTCTTC. The chain joins TRBV11-2 to TRBJ2-1; tentatively, D is TRBD2 (5 bases). V was cut by 1 base and J by 7 bases, with 14 bases left in between. The germline V gene encodes CDR1 SGHAT and CDR2 FQNNGV. The CDR3 runs 15 residues.

The rearrangement links TRBV9 to TRBJ2-3; D gene ambiguous. CDR3 length: 15 amino acids. V lost 1 base and J lost 0, with 9 bases in between. Germline V CDR1 and CDR2: SGDLS, YYNGEE. CDR3 protein: CASSVRADSTDTQYF. The CDR3 nucleotides read TGTGCCAGCAGCGTACGTGCGGATAGCACAGATACGCAGTATTTT. Full variable domain (outside the CDR3, taken from reference TRBV9 and TRBJ2-3): DSGVTQTPKHLITATGQRVTLRCSPRSGDLSVYWYQQSLDQGLQFLIQYYNGEERAKGNILERFSAQQFPDLHSELNLSSLELGDSALYFCASSVRADSTDTQYFGPGTRLTVL.

This clone appeared a single time. The chain is built from TRBV9 and TRBJ2-7; 9 bases are a match to TRBD2. J lost 3 bases, V lost 3 bases, and 4 bases had no gene match. Germline V gene data show CDR1 as SGDLS and CDR2 as YYNGEE. The CDR3 is made up of 14 amino acids. CDR3 loop: CASSATSGNYEQYF. CDR3 nucleotide sequence: TGTGCCAGCAGCGCGACTAGCGGAAACTACGAGCAGTACTTC.

This clone was seen more than once but under ten times. V is TRBV28 and J is TRBJ1-4; 7 bases fit TRBD1. J gave up 5 bases and V 2 bases, and 5 bases lay outside the gene matches. Per germline, CDR1 MDHEN and CDR2 SYDVKM. The CDR3 loop spans 15 amino acids. CDR3: CASSLRDSWNEKLFF. CDR3 nucleotides: TGTGCCAGCAGTTTAAGGGACAGTTGGAATGAAAAACTGTTTTTT.

The J gene is TRBJ1-2, the V gene TRBV19; TRBD1 agrees at 9 bases. This CDR3 comprises 16 residues. CDR1 and CDR2 from the germline V gene are LNHDA and SQIVND (reference sequence). After removal of 7 bases from V and 5 bases from J, the junction contained 14 bases not matched to a gene. The CDR3, as DNA: TGTGCCAGTACCCCTGAGGGACAGGGCCCGCGGTATGGCTACACCTTC. Residues: CASTPEGQGPRYGYTF.

This chain connects TRBV5-1 to TRBJ2-2; D not resolved. Trimming cost V 0 bases and J 4 bases, with 10 bases left between them. Germline CDR1 reads SGHRS; CDR2 reads YFSETQ. The CDR3 spans 15 residues. CDR3 bases: TGCGCCAGCAGCTTGGTTGGGCTCGGCACCGGGGAGCTGTTTTTT. Its translation: CASSLVGLGTGELFF.

This clone has a handful of counts. The chain couples TRBV23-1 to TRBJ2-7, with 8 bases identical to TRBD1. TRBV23-1 is noted as an ORF with a role that remains uncertain. V was pared by 2 bases and J by 2 bases, with 14 bases of the junction left unmatched. The CDR3 has 18 amino acids. CDR3 protein: CASSQTPSGQGGPYEQYF. The CDR3, as DNA: TGCGCCAGCAGTCAAACCCCCTCCGGACAGGGAGGCCCCTACGAGCAGTACTTC.

This chain uses TRBV7-9 with TRBJ2-3; 7 bases map to TRBD2. Trimming cost V 3 bases and J 4 bases; bases outside gene matches: 7. The germline gives CDR1 SEHNR, CDR2 FQNEAQ (reference sequence). CDR3 size: 15 residues. The CDR3 DNA is TGTGCCAGCAGCTTTGAGGCGGGAGTAGCAGATACGCAGTATTTT. Translating gives CASSFEAGVADTQYF.

The gene calls are TRBV2 and TRBJ2-1; D remains ambiguous. V gave up 11 bases and J gave up 0 bases, with 14 bases separating them. Germline CDR1 and CDR2: SNHLY and FYNNEI. The CDR3 loop spans 14 amino acids. This CDR3 reads CAGNPRNSYNEQFF. CDR3 in DNA: TGTGCCGGAAACCCTAGAAACTCCTACAATGAGCAGTTCTTC.